What follows are 20 T cell receptor beta chains derived from one specimen sequenced in a study of cytomegalovirus exposure and HLA in healthy donors. The primer mix had 60 Vbeta and 13 Jbeta primers. Profiling relied on immunoSEQ multiplex PCR, and the TCRdb table lists in-frame clones only, not all of them. This sample has approximately 180,000 clones; 77% occur once, and the top ten carry more than 3.5%. The sequencing input was PBMCs. The source of these receptors is a woman aged 60 to 75 in good health and CMV-seropositive.

The CDR3 bases are TGTGCCAGCAGTTCCCCCGGACAGGGGGACTATGGCTACACCTTC. It codes for CASSSPGQGDYGYTF. The chain combines TRBV28 with TRBJ1-2, with 10 bases lining up with TRBD1. Per the germline V gene, CDR1 is MDHEN and CDR2 is SYDVKM. After removal of 4 bases from V and 3 bases from J, the junction contained 5 bases not matched to a gene. The CDR3 spans 15 residues.

The chain carries TRBV30 and TRBJ2-5; no clear D gene. V lost 8 bases and J 5 bases, leaving 12 bases between the germline ends. CDR3 length: 11 residues. Germline V lookup: CDR1 GTSNPN, CDR2 SVGIG (reference sequence). The CDR3 here is CARGFGETQYF. CDR3 bases: TGTGCCCGAGGTTTCGGGGAGACCCAGTACTTC.

This clone turned up a few times. The chain carries TRBV19 and TRBJ2-2; 11 bases agree with TRBD1. V lost 7 bases and J lost 4; bases outside the gene matches: 5. The germline V gene encodes CDR1 LNHDA and CDR2 SQIVND (reference sequence). This CDR3 comprises 15 residues. The CDR3 sequence is CASTAGTGGTGELFF. In nucleotides, the CDR3 is TGTGCCAGTACCGCCGGGACAGGGGGCACCGGGGAGCTGTTTTTT. Looking up the rest from reference TRBV19 and TRBJ2-2 gives the full variable domain: DGGITQSPKYLFRKEGQNVTLSCEQNLNHDAMYWYRQDPGQGLRLIYYSQIVNDFQKGDIAEGYSVSREKKESFPLTVTSAQKNPTAFYLCASTAGTGGTGELFFGEGSRLTVL.

This chain joins TRBV6-5 and TRBJ2-3, with D possibly matching TRBD2 (6 bases). V lost 8 bases to trimming and J lost 6 bases, with 6 bases between them. Germline V gene lookup returns CDR1 MNHEY and CDR2 SVGAGI. This CDR3 contains 10 residues. CDR3 coding DNA: TGTGCCAGCGGGAGGGATACGCAGTATTTT. The encoded protein is CASGRDTQYF.

This clone was detected only once. This rearrangement joins TRBV27 to TRBJ2-2; the D gene is possibly TRBD2 (6 bases). Germline V gene data show CDR1 as MNHEY and CDR2 as SMNVEV (reference sequence). The CDR3 loop spans 14 amino acids. The V gene lost 6 bases and the J gene lost 0 bases, with 8 bases spanning the gap. As DNA, the CDR3 is TGTGCCAGCAGGGGGGGAGCGAACACCGGGGAGCTGTTTTTT. Residues: CASRGGANTGELFF.

The chain uses TRBV28 and TRBJ2-5; 8 positions match TRBD1. With the DNA end fitting TRBJ2-7 better, the J assignment may be wrong. The CDR3 totals 16 residues. Per germline, CDR1 MDHEN and CDR2 SYDVKM. The chain's CDR3 is CASSLSGQDLNSEQYF. DNA of the CDR3: TGTGCCAGCAGTTTATCGGGACAGGACCTAAACTCCGAGCAGTACTTC.

The chain carries TRBV28 and TRBJ2-6; TRBD2 is a possible D gene (5 bases). The germline gives CDR1 MDHEN, CDR2 SYDVKM. CDR3 length equals 16 residues. V lost 5 bases and J 1 base, leaving 12 bases between the germline ends. CDR3 nucleotide sequence: TGTGCCAGCAGTCTCCCCGGGATTTCTGGGGCCAACGTCCTGACTTTC. Its translation is CASSLPGISGANVLTF.

This clone was detected only a few times. The J gene is TRBJ1-3, the V gene TRBV30; D perhaps matches TRBD1 (5 bases). Trimming removed 2 bases from V and 9 bases from J, with 11 bases in between. The CDR3 runs 12 residues. The germline gives CDR1 GTSNPN, CDR2 SVGIG (reference sequence). CDR3 amino acids: CAWSPRGGTIYF. In nucleotides, the CDR3 is TGTGCCTGGAGTCCTCGGGGGGGCACCATATATTTT.

This clone was seen just once. The chain joins TRBV9 to TRBJ2-2; TRBD2 is a possible D gene (7 bases). V was shortened by 4 bases and J by 4 bases, with 23 bases between the two germline ends. The CDR3 is made up of 18 amino acids. In germline, CDR1 is SGDLS, CDR2 YYNGEE. The CDR3 protein is CASSPENRGGGVTGELFF. The CDR3, as DNA: TGTGCCAGCAGCCCCGAAAACCGGGGAGGGGGAGTCACCGGGGAGCTGTTTTTT.

This clone was seen just once. The genes are TRBV4-1 and TRBJ1-4, with D maybe TRBD1 (5 bases). The CDR3 is 18 residues long. V lost 1 base and J 10 bases, leaving 25 bases between the germline ends. Germline V gene sequence: CDR1 MGHRA, CDR2 YSYEKL. In nucleotides, the CDR3 is TGCGCCAGCAGCCAAGTGGGGGGGTGGCAGGGTAGGGGTGGAAAACTGTTTTTT. Amino acid sequence: CASSQVGGWQGRGGKLFF.

This rearrangement joins TRBV6-5 to TRBJ2-7; TRBD2 agrees at 8 bases. CDR1 is MNHEY, CDR2 SVGAGI, per germline. V lost 2 bases and J lost 2; bases outside the gene matches: 8. This CDR3 has 16 amino acids. This CDR3 is CASSYPTSANTYEQYF. The CDR3 bases are TGTGCCAGCAGTTACCCGACTAGCGCGAACACCTACGAGCAGTACTTC.

The rearrangement joins TRBV28 to TRBJ2-7; TRBD2 agrees at 9 bases. Per the germline V gene, CDR1 is MDHEN and CDR2 is SYDVKM. The junction had 12 bases not matched to a gene; V was cut back by 4 bases and J by 5 bases. The CDR3 contains 16 residues. This CDR3 reads CASSSPSASGIDEQYF. CDR3 DNA: TGTGCCAGCAGTTCCCCCTCGGCTAGCGGGATCGACGAGCAGTACTTC.

J is TRBJ2-3 and V is TRBV11-2; 7 bases fit TRBD1. Germline lookup yields CDR1 SGHAT and CDR2 FQNNGV. CDR3 size: 15 residues. The ends lost 1 base at V and 0 bases at J; junction bases unmatched: 1. DNA of the CDR3: TGTGCCAGCAGCTTAGTGACAGGGAGCACAGATACGCAGTATTTT. Amino acids: CASSLVTGSTDTQYF.

The CDR3 DNA reads as TGTGCCAGCAGCTTGGGTGGGACAGGCTTCTCTGGAAACACCATATATTTT. Translation gives CASSLGGTGFSGNTIYF. The chain combines TRBV5-6 with TRBJ1-3; 8 nucleotides line up with TRBD1. Losses at the gene ends were 0 bases for V and 0 bases for J; bases not matched to a gene: 5. CDR1 is SGHDT, CDR2 YYEEEE, per germline. The CDR3 runs 17 residues.

The rearrangement uses TRBV19 and TRBJ2-1, with 8 positions matching TRBD2. V gave up 8 bases and J gave up 0 bases; unmatched junction bases: 9. The CDR3 runs to 16 residues. Germline assignment: CDR1 LNHDA and CDR2 SQIVND (reference sequence). The CDR3 sequence: CASLPGGGLSYNEQFF. The DNA for the CDR3 is TGTGCCAGTTTACCCGGGGGGGGACTCTCCTACAATGAGCAGTTCTTC.

The chain uses TRBV9 and TRBJ1-4; TRBD1 matches at 8 bases. Germline V gives CDR1 SGDLS, CDR2 YYNGEE. This CDR3 has 16 residues. J gave up 6 bases and V 4 bases, and 11 bases lay outside the gene matches. The CDR3 DNA follows: TGTGCCAGCAGCCTACGATCAGGGGGCGTGGATGAAAAACTGTTTTTT. As protein: CASSLRSGGVDEKLFF.

This clone was found a few times. This rearrangement joins TRBV5-1 to TRBJ2-7; 10 bases agree with TRBD2. The V and J ends lost 6 bases and 6 bases, in that order; junction bases with no gene match: 12. The CDR3 has 15 amino acids. The germline V gene has CDR1 SGHRS and CDR2 YFSETQ. CDR3 region: CASKRTSGAESEQYF. The CDR3 nucleotides are TGCGCCAGCAAAAGGACTAGCGGAGCCGAGAGCGAGCAGTACTTC.

This clone showed up just once. The CDR3 sequence: CASSQHTGTGGEETQYF. In DNA, the CDR3 is TGCGCCAGCAGCCAACATACCGGGACAGGGGGCGAGGAGACCCAGTACTTC. The rearrangement uses TRBV4-1 and TRBJ2-5; TRBD1 matches 12 bases. J lost 5 bases, V lost 2 bases, and 9 bases had no gene match. CDR3 size: 17 residues. Germline lookup yields CDR1 MGHRA and CDR2 YSYEKL.

In this sample, this clone turned up once. V gene TRBV6-1 combines with J gene TRBJ1-2; D perhaps matches TRBD1 (6 bases). Trimming removed 7 bases at V and 2 bases at J, with 14 bases between. Germline V gene data show CDR1 as MNHNS and CDR2 as SASEGT. CDR3 length: 14 residues. CDR3 sequence: CASTKRGGNYGYTF. The DNA for the CDR3 is TGTGCCAGCACCAAGAGGGGGGGGAACTATGGCTACACCTTC.

The chain carries TRBV13 and TRBJ2-3, with a tentative D call TRBD2 (6 bases). The V end lost 0 bases, the J end lost 5 bases, and 9 bases lay between the germline ends. The V gene's germline CDR1 is PRHDT and CDR2 FYEKMQ (reference sequence). This CDR3 comprises 14 residues. The CDR3 spells CASSLGEGVDTQYF. CDR3 DNA: TGTGCCAGCAGCTTAGGGGAGGGAGTAGATACGCAGTATTTT.